This TCR beta chain was sequenced during a study of blood T cells in healthy people across ages. Overall study: For every two T cells, template switching captured about one barcoded beta molecule.

This clonotype was seen a few times. What it binds is unknown. The second PCR ran roughly 6 to 11 cycles with a sample-barcoded 5' primer and J-beta primers. TCRdb re-derived calls from the 5' RACE reads in MiXCR, one entry per CDR3 protein. The sample contains fewer than 700,000 distinct CDR3 sequences, less than 60% of which appear only once. Trimming pared 6 bases from V and 4 bases from J, leaving 7 bases between. Germline CDR1 LGHNA, CDR2 YSLEER. This CDR3 region has 12 residues. Study results and caveats: One million T cells yielded diversity estimates that were considered underestimates.

The sequence derives from a man aged 80 or over in good health. The chain links TRBV4-3 to TRBJ2-1; D may be TRBD2 (5 bases). The sequenced material came from blood. The CDR3 DNA reads as TGCGCCAGCAGTCGGACTTACAATGAGCAGTTCTTC. Protein product: CASSRTYNEQFF.